The rows below give T cell receptor beta chains drawn from one sample of a study of blood T cell repertoires in COVID-19. Generated by immunoSEQ multiplex PCR, the TCRdb table keeps only in-frame clones and is missing some. The data show 110,000 to 150,000 clones, 80% seen once. Sequencing was carried out using peripheral blood. All receptors derive from an older man who had recovered from COVID-19. Both conserved end residues are part of each CDR3. The D gene is left open where the match is weak. Some rows mark clone size as missing; the rest say once, few, many or name a class of expanded clone.

TRBV4-3,.,TRBD2,TRBJ2-1,TGCGCCAGCAGCCGATCCGGGACTAGTTTTTACAATGAGCAGTTCTTC,CASSRSGTSFYNEQFF
TRBV12-5,.,TRBD1,TRBJ2-7,TGTGCTAGTGGTTCGCAGGGACAGGGTGCAGTCGAGCAGTACTTC,CASGSQGQGAVEQYF
TRBV5-5,.,TRBD2,TRBJ2-2,TGTGCCAGCAGCTCGCGACTAGCGGGAGATACCGGGGAGCTGTTTTTT,CASSSRLAGDTGELFF
TRBV29-1,.,TRBD2,TRBJ2-7,TGCAGCGTTGCGTGGGGGGGATTAGACGAGCAGTACTTC,CSVAWGGLDEQYF
TRBV2,.,TRBD1,TRBJ1-5,TGTGCCAGCAGTGAACCCAGGGGGCTGAGCAATCAGCCCCAGCATTTT,CASSEPRGLSNQPQHF
TRBV7-2,.,.,TRBJ2-1,TGTGCCAGCAGCTTAGCCCCATCCAATGAGCAGTTCTTC,CASSLAPSNEQFF
TRBV25-1,once,TRBD1,TRBJ1-4,TGTGCCAGCAGTGAAAGGGACAGGGGAAAGGAAAAACTGTTTTTT,CASSERDRGKEKLFF
TRBV30,.,.,TRBJ1-1,TGTGCCTGGAGTGTAGGGAGGACTGAAGCTTTCTTT,CAWSVGRTEAFF
TRBV7-8,few,TRBD2,TRBJ2-2,TGTGCCAGCAGCTTAGCGCACGGTAGCGGGATTGGGACCGGGGAGCTGTTTTTT,CASSLAHGSGIGTGELFF
TRBV14,.,.,TRBJ2-5,TGTGCCAGCAGCCTCCGAGGGGGACAAGAGACCCAGTACTTC,CASSLRGGQETQYF
TRBV20-1,few,.,TRBJ2-7,TGCAGTGCTAGTGAAAGAACAGACGAGGAGCAGTACTTC,CSASERTDEEQYF
TRBV6-1,.,.,TRBJ1-5,TGTGCCAGCAGTGATCCAGGGAAAGGTCAGCCCCAGCATTTT,CASSDPGKGQPQHF
TRBV18,.,TRBD2,TRBJ2-1,TGTGCCAGCTCACCAGTTCGGCGGGAGGGCTCCTACAATGAGCAGTTCTTC,CASSPVRREGSYNEQFF
TRBV6-1,.,.,TRBJ2-4,TGTGCCAGCAGTGAAGCGATGTACAGGGACGCCAAAAACATTCAGTACTTC,CASSEAMYRDAKNIQYF
TRBV10-3,.,TRBD2,TRBJ2-7,TGTGCCATCAGTGAGACTAGCGGGAGTTCCGACTACGAGCAGTACTTC,CAISETSGSSDYEQYF
TRBV5-8,once,TRBD1,TRBJ1-5,TGTGCCAGCAGCTCGTGGACAGGGGGCGATCAGCCCCAGCATTTT,CASSSWTGGDQPQHF